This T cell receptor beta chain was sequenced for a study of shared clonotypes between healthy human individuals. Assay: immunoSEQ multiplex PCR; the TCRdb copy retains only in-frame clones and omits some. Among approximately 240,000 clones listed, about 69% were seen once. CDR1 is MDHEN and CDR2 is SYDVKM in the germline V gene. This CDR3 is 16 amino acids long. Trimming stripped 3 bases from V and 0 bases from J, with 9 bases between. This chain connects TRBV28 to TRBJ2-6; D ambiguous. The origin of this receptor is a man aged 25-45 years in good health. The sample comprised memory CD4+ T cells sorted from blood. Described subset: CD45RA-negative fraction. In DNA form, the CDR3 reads TGTGCCAGCAGTTTGGAGATCTACTCTGGGGCCAACGTCCTGACTTTC. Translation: CASSLEIYSGANVLTF.